This TCR beta chain derives from a study of response to subunit inactivated influenza vaccine. A remark on this clonotype: Its antigen is undetermined.

General study findings and limits: Each seasonal flu vaccination may recruit only limited new T cells, authors suggested.

CDR1 is SEHNR and CDR2 is FQNEAQ in the germline V gene (reference sequence). The CDR3 spans 13 residues. Trimming took 5 bases from V and 3 from J, leaving 8 bases between them. TCRdb analysed the RT-PCR reads with MiXCR anew, one entry per CDR3 protein. The data contain hundreds of thousands of distinct CDR3 sequences, under 20% of them seen just once; the ten biggest clones take up under 13%. Source: PBMCs from blood, taken 5 to 6 days after vaccination. The gene calls are TRBV7-9 and TRBJ1-5, with a tentative D call TRBD1 (6 bases). The clonotype was recovered from a man aged 45-60 years who received an inactivated influenza vaccine. CDR3 region: CASSTGTNQPQHF. In DNA, the CDR3 is TGTGCCAGCAGCACAGGGACCAATCAGCCCCAGCATTTT.